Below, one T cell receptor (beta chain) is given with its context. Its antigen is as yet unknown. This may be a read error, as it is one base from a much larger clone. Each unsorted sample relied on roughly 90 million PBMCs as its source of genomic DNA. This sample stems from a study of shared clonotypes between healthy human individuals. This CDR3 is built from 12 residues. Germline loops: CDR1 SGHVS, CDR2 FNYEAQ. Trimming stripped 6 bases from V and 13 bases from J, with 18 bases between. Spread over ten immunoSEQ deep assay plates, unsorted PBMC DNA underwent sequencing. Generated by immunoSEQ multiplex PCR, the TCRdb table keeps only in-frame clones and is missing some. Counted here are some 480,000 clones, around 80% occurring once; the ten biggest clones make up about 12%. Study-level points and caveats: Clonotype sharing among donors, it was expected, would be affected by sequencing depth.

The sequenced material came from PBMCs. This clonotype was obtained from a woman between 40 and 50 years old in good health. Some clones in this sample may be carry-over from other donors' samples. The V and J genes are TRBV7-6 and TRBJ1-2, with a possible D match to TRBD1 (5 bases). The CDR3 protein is CASSYTRERITF. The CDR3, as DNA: TGTGCCAGCAGTTACACCAGGGAGCGAATCACCTTC.